Below, 24 T cell receptor beta chains from the same sample are listed, as sequenced in a study of CD8 T cells in Susac syndrome. Reverse transcription of roughly 0.45 to 1 ug RNA was performed with random hexamers. TCRdb itself ran the immunoSEQ multiplex PCR reads through MiXCR, one entry per CDR3 protein. The sample has around 180,000 distinct CDR3 sequences, 90% to 95% seen once. The source material was CD4+ T cells from PBMCs. All receptors derive from a human donor with Susac syndrome.

The rearrangement links TRBV29-1 to TRBJ2-3; 8 bases line up with TRBD1. CDR3 length: 14 residues. CDR1 and CDR2 (germline): SQVTM, ANQGSEA. V lost 2 bases and J lost 4; bases outside the gene matches: 5. The CDR3 nucleotides are TGCAGCGTTGAACCGACAGGGGTAGCAGATACGCAGTATTTT. Its translation: CSVEPTGVADTQYF.

This rearrangement joins TRBV3-1 to TRBJ1-2, with a possible D match to TRBD1 (6 bases). Deletions cut 5 bases from V and 6 bases from J, with 13 bases between. CDR3 length equals 13 residues. Germline V gene sequence: CDR1 LGHDT, CDR2 YNNKEL (reference sequence). The CDR3 bases are TGTGCCAGCAGCATTGACAGGCTCGATGGCTACACCTTC. Translation gives CASSIDRLDGYTF.

This clonotype has a single count. The chain combines TRBV7-2 with TRBJ2-6; 9 positions agree with TRBD1. The CDR3 contains 18 residues. Losses at the gene ends were 2 bases for V and 1 base for J; bases not matched to a gene: 6. Germline V CDR1 and CDR2: SGHTA, FQGNSA. This CDR3 is CASSLKQGAVSGANVLTF. As DNA, the CDR3 is TGTGCCAGCAGCTTAAAACAGGGGGCTGTATCTGGGGCCAACGTCCTGACTTTC.

The chain links TRBV5-1 to TRBJ2-1; D gene uncertain. The V gene's germline CDR1 is SGHRS and CDR2 YFSETQ. The CDR3 is 15 amino acids. V dropped 5 bases and J dropped 3 bases, with 15 bases sitting between them. CDR3: CASSFQQSGYNEQFF. DNA of the CDR3: TGCGCCAGCAGTTTTCAGCAAAGTGGCTACAATGAGCAGTTCTTC.

The rearrangement links TRBV2 to TRBJ1-3; D unclear. CDR3 size: 13 residues. CDR1 SNHLY and CDR2 FYNNEI come from the germline V gene. The V end was cut by 6 bases, the J end by 0 bases, with 6 bases between. The DNA for the CDR3 is TGTGCCAGCAGAGATACCTCTGGAAACACCATATATTTT. Its protein is CASRDTSGNTIYF.

The rearrangement joins TRBV2 to TRBJ1-5; possible D gene TRBD1, 5 bases. Trimming stripped 7 bases from V and 0 bases from J, with 13 bases between. The CDR3 totals 15 residues. Germline values: CDR1 SNHLY, CDR2 FYNNEI. The CDR3 here is CASKYDSNSNQPQHF. As DNA, the CDR3 is TGTGCCAGCAAGTATGACAGCAATAGCAATCAGCCCCAGCATTTT.

The rearrangement links TRBV6-5 to TRBJ1-1; the D is unclear. The germline gives CDR1 MNHEY, CDR2 SVGAGI. This CDR3 spans 12 amino acids. Deletions cut 6 bases from V and 7 bases from J, with 12 bases between. DNA for the CDR3: TGTGCCAGCAGCCCCCGAGGAGATGAAGCTTTCTTT. This encodes CASSPRGDEAFF.

The V call is TRBV11-2, the J call TRBJ2-7, with D possibly matching TRBD1 (6 bases). In germline, CDR1 is SGHAT, CDR2 FQNNGV. Trimming removed 5 bases at V and 6 bases at J, with 8 bases between. The CDR3 runs to 11 residues. The CDR3 region has the DNA TGTGCCAGCAGCCACAGGGTCGAGCAGTACTTC. As protein: CASSHRVEQYF.

V is TRBV27 and J is TRBJ2-1, with 8 bases lining up with TRBD1. Per the germline V gene, CDR1 is MNHEY and CDR2 is SMNVEV (reference sequence). The V and J ends lost 4 bases and 6 bases, in that order; junction bases with no gene match: 8. CDR3 size: 15 residues. CDR3 amino acids: CASSSGQGYRNEQFF. In nucleotides, the CDR3 is TGTGCCAGCAGTTCAGGACAGGGATATCGCAATGAGCAGTTCTTC.

The chain couples TRBV15 to TRBJ2-1; no reliable D call. Trimming removed 4 bases at V and 11 bases at J, with 12 bases between. CDR3 length: 12 amino acids. Looked up from germline, CDR1 is LNHNV and CDR2 is YYDKDF (reference sequence). CDR3 region: CATSTTVVKQFF. The CDR3 nucleotides read TGTGCCACCAGCACAACAGTCGTAAAGCAGTTCTTC. The whole variable domain, filled in from reference TRBV15 and TRBJ2-1, reads DAMVIQNPRYQVTQFGKPVTLSCSQTLNHNVMYWYQQKSSQAPKLLFHYYDKDFNNEADTPDNFQSRRPNTSFCFLDIRSPGLGDTAMYLCATSTTVVKQFFGPGTRLTVL.

This clonotype was seen just once. The chain combines TRBV7-2 with TRBJ2-5, with 9 bases aligning to TRBD1. The CDR3 is made up of 17 amino acids. V was clipped by 4 bases and J by 7 bases; unmatched bases: 16. From germline, CDR1 is SGHTA and CDR2 FQGNSA. The CDR3 DNA is TGTGCCAGCAGCTCCCGAGGGGGGACAGGGTCGGTGGGGACCCAGTACTTC. It codes for CASSSRGGTGSVGTQYF.

The chain has TRBV7-2 and TRBJ1-5; D gene unclear. The CDR3 is 13 amino acids. Germline V gene lookup returns CDR1 SGHTA and CDR2 FQGNSA. The V end lost 5 bases, the J end lost 0 bases, and 5 bases lay between the germline ends. The CDR3 spells CASSTYSNQPQHF. The CDR3, as DNA: TGTGCCAGCAGCACGTATAGCAATCAGCCCCAGCATTTT.

The chain has TRBV6-5 and TRBJ1-6; TRBD1 matches 7 bases. V trimming: 0 bases; J trimming: 7 bases; junction bases outside the gene matches: 12. The CDR3 contains 18 residues. The germline CDR1 and CDR2 sequences are MNHEY and SVGAGI. In DNA, the CDR3 is TGTGCCAGCAGTTACTCGATCGGGGCAGGGGGAATAAATTCACCCCTCCACTTT. Translating gives CASSYSIGAGGINSPLHF.

V and J are TRBV20-1 and TRBJ1-2; 9 nucleotides match TRBD1. CDR3 length: 16 amino acids. Germline V gene data show CDR1 as DFQATT and CDR2 as SNEGSKA (reference sequence). The V gene end was trimmed by 5 bases and the J gene end by 1 base; junction bases not matched to a gene: 11. The DNA of the CDR3 is TGCAGTGCTCCCGCCTGGACAGGGGATCGTAACTATGGCTACACCTTC. The encoded protein is CSAPAWTGDRNYGYTF.

This chain joins TRBV9 and TRBJ1-4, with D perhaps TRBD1 (6 bases). V lost 4 bases, J lost 7 bases, and 14 bases lay in between. The CDR3 runs 14 residues. The V gene's germline CDR1 is SGDLS and CDR2 YYNGEE. In nucleotides, the CDR3 is TGTGCCAGCAGCACGGGGGCCTGGGGTGAAAAACTGTTTTTT. Its translation is CASSTGAWGEKLFF. Based on the CDR3 plus reference TRBV9 and TRBJ1-4, the full variable domain is DSGVTQTPKHLITATGQRVTLRCSPRSGDLSVYWYQQSLDQGLQFLIQYYNGEERAKGNILERFSAQQFPDLHSELNLSSLELGDSALYFCASSTGAWGEKLFFGSGTQLSVL.

This chain uses TRBV27 with TRBJ2-5; tentative D call: TRBD1 (5 bases). Germline-derived CDR1 and CDR2 are MNHEY and SMNVEV (reference sequence). V was clipped by 3 bases and J by 1 base, with 9 bases between them. The CDR3 length is 14 residues. The CDR3 spells CASSFLGVQETQYF. The CDR3 DNA is TGTGCCAGCAGTTTCCTAGGGGTCCAAGAGACCCAGTACTTC.

The J gene is TRBJ1-2, the V gene TRBV20-1, with D possibly being TRBD1 (6 bases). The V end was cut by 5 bases, the J end by 4 bases, with 17 bases between. This CDR3 has 14 amino acids. Germline V CDR1 and CDR2: DFQATT, SNEGSKA (reference sequence). In DNA, the CDR3 is TGCAGTGCTTCACAGGGCCCGGGGAGCTATGGCTACACCTTC. It encodes CSASQGPGSYGYTF.

A single count supports this clonotype. CDR3 coding DNA: TGTGCCAGCTCACCAACGGCAGGAGTTACGACCGGGGAGCTGTTTTTT. This gives the protein CASSPTAGVTTGELFF. J is TRBJ2-2 and V is TRBV18; D call uncertain. Germline V gene lookup returns CDR1 KGHSH and CDR2 LQKENI. This CDR3 has 16 amino acids. Trimming left V 2 bases short and J 5 bases short, with 15 bases between.

The genes are TRBV3-1 and TRBJ1-2; tentative D call: TRBD1 (5 bases). CDR1 and CDR2 (germline): LGHDT, YNNKEL (reference sequence). Trimming cost V 2 bases and J 8 bases, with 12 bases left between them. The CDR3 totals 13 residues. CDR3 loop: CASSQRRGEGYTF. CDR3 bases: TGTGCCAGCAGCCAAAGACGGGGCGAGGGCTACACCTTC.

This clonotype has only one observation. The chain links TRBV7-3 to TRBJ2-1, with 10 bases fitting TRBD2. This CDR3 has 15 amino acids. Losses at the gene ends were 2 bases for V and 4 bases for J; bases not matched to a gene: 2. Per the germline V gene, CDR1 is SGHTA and CDR2 is FQGTGA. The CDR3 here is CASSLRTSGYNEQFF. In nucleotides, the CDR3 is TGTGCCAGCAGCTTACGGACTAGCGGTTACAATGAGCAGTTCTTC.

The genes are TRBV28 and TRBJ2-1; 7 bases agree with TRBD1. The CDR3 runs to 16 residues. V dropped 6 bases and J dropped 0; count of bases not matched to a gene: 8. CDR1 is MDHEN and CDR2 is SYDVKM in the germline V gene. CDR3 protein: CASRTGPRSSYNEQFF. The DNA of the CDR3 is TGTGCCAGCAGGACAGGGCCCAGGAGCTCCTACAATGAGCAGTTCTTC.

This clonotype appeared once. The chain carries TRBV11-2 and TRBJ2-2; the D is unclear. The CDR3 is 12 amino acids. The V end lost 5 bases, the J end lost 6 bases, and 7 bases lay between the germline ends. Germline V gene data show CDR1 as SGHAT and CDR2 as FQNNGV. The DNA for the CDR3 is TGTGCCAGCAGCCCAATTTCCGGGGAGCTGTTTTTT. It codes for CASSPISGELFF.

CDR3 in amino acids: CGTGDSSGANVLTF. The CDR3 DNA sequence: TGTGGGACAGGGGATTCCTCTGGGGCCAACGTCCTGACTTTC. The chain combines TRBV7-3 with TRBJ2-6; 9 nucleotides match TRBD1. The germline V gene has CDR1 SGHTA and CDR2 FQGTGA. There are 14 residues in the CDR3.

This chain links TRBV29-1 with TRBJ2-3; D may be TRBD1 (5 bases). Germline V CDR1 and CDR2: SQVTM, ANQGSEA. CDR3 length: 14 amino acids. The ends were cut back, 3 bases at V and 5 bases at J, with 15 bases in the middle. The CDR3 loop is CSVDVYQGVDTQYF. CDR3 DNA sequence: TGCAGCGTTGACGTATACCAAGGGGTAGATACGCAGTATTTT.